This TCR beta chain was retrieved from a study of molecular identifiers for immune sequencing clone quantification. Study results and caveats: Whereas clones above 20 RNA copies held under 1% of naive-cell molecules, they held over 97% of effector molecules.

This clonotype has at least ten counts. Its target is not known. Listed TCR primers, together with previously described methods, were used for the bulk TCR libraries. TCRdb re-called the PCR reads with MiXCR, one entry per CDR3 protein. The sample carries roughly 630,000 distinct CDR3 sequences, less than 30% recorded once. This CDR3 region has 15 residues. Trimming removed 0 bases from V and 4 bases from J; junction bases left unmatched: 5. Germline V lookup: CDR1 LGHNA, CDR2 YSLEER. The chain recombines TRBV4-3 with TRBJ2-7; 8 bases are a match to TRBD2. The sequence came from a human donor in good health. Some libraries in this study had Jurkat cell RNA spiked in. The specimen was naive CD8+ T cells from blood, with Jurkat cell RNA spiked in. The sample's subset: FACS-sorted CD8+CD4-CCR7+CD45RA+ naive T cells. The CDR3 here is CASSQEVAGSYEQYF. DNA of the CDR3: TGCGCCAGCAGCCAAGAGGTAGCGGGGTCTTACGAGCAGTACTTC.